One sample yielded the 31 T cell receptor beta chains listed below, sequenced in a study of OX40 agonist ivuxolimab in advanced cancers. The table came from immunoSEQ multiplex PCR; TCRdb's copy has only in-frame clones and leaves some out. The table has approximately 77,000 clones, around nine tenths seen once; the top ten hold around 5.1%. The source material was CD4+ or CD8+ T cells sorted from blood, sampled in a trial of the OX40 agonist ivuxolimab. The origin of the receptors is an adult with an advanced solid tumor such as melanoma, head and neck, liver or kidney cancer.

The J gene is TRBJ2-1, the V gene TRBV4-3; D ambiguous. The V and J ends lost 4 bases and 6 bases respectively, with 19 bases between them. The CDR3 is 16 residues long. Germline CDR1 LGHNA, CDR2 YSLEER. The CDR3 sequence is CASSRRIEVPGNEQFF. CDR3 DNA: TGCGCCAGCAGCCGACGAATAGAGGTGCCGGGCAATGAGCAGTTCTTC.

V gene TRBV7-6 combines with J gene TRBJ2-7; 8 positions agree with TRBD2. Germline V gene sequence: CDR1 SGHVS, CDR2 FNYEAQ. The CDR3 spans 14 residues. Unmatched junction bases numbered 2, after V lost 3 bases and J lost 1 base. The CDR3 sequence: CASSLSGSSYEQYF. The CDR3 DNA reads as TGTGCCAGCAGCTTGAGCGGGAGTTCCTACGAGCAGTACTTC.

This clone was recorded once. This chain uses TRBV7-3 with TRBJ2-1; TRBD2 agrees at 7 bases. With V trimmed by 1 base and J by 4 bases, 4 bases remained unmatched. CDR1 SGHTA and CDR2 FQGTGA come from the germline V gene. This CDR3 comprises 15 residues. In DNA form, the CDR3 reads TGTGCCAGCAGCTTAAGTCCTAGCGGATACAATGAGCAGTTCTTC. This gives the protein CASSLSPSGYNEQFF.

The sample holds a few counts of this clone. This rearrangement joins TRBV19 to TRBJ2-1; D gene unclear. CDR1 is LNHDA, CDR2 SQIVND, per germline (reference sequence). V was trimmed by 3 bases and J by 0 bases, leaving 9 bases between them. The CDR3 runs to 15 residues. The CDR3 DNA reads as TGTGCCAGTAGTATCGGGCGAAGCTCCTACAATGAGCAGTTCTTC. Its protein product is CASSIGRSSYNEQFF.

The chain recombines TRBV5-5 with TRBJ2-7, with D possibly TRBD2 on 6 matching bases. The CDR3 length is 14 residues. Germline V gives CDR1 SGHKS, CDR2 YYEKEE (reference sequence). Trimming pared 4 bases from V and 0 bases from J, leaving 11 bases between. The CDR3 nucleotides are TGTGCCAGCAGCCCCCGGGAGAGCTCCTACGAGCAGTACTTC. Its protein product is CASSPRESSYEQYF. Full variable domain (outside the CDR3, taken from reference TRBV5-5 and TRBJ2-7): DAGVTQSPTHLIKTRGQQVTLRCSPISGHKSVSWYQQVLGQGPQFIFQYYEKEERGRGNFPDRFSARQFPNYSSELNVNALLLGDSALYLCASSPRESSYEQYFGPGTRLTVT.

The J gene is TRBJ2-5, the V gene TRBV11-2, with D tentatively TRBD2 (6 bases). The end of the DNA is better explained by TRBJ2-7, so the J call may be wrong. CDR1 is SGHAT, CDR2 FQNNGV, per germline. CDR3 size: 17 residues. The CDR3 bases are TGTGCCAGCAGCGGTATGGGGTCTCCGGGACTTCCGATCGAGCAGTACTTC. This encodes CASSGMGSPGLPIEQYF.

V and J are TRBV9 and TRBJ1-4; D remains unclear. V was cut by 7 bases and J by 6 bases, with 13 bases left in between. The germline CDR1 and CDR2 sequences are SGDLS and YYNGEE. The CDR3 length is 13 residues. The CDR3 DNA follows: TGTGCCAGCGGTAGAGGAGGCGATGAAAAACTGTTTTTT. Translated: CASGRGGDEKLFF. Together with reference TRBV9 and TRBJ1-4, the CDR3 gives the full variable domain: DSGVTQTPKHLITATGQRVTLRCSPRSGDLSVYWYQQSLDQGLQFLIQYYNGEERAKGNILERFSAQQFPDLHSELNLSSLELGDSALYFCASGRGGDEKLFFGSGTQLSVL.

The gene calls are TRBV7-2 and TRBJ2-1; 7 bases agree with TRBD2. The CDR3 runs 13 residues. The junction had 1 base not matched to a gene; V was cut back by 0 bases and J by 8 bases. The germline V gene encodes CDR1 SGHTA and CDR2 FQGNSA. Written as DNA, the CDR3 is TGTGCCAGCAGCTTAGCTAGCGGGCATGAGCAGTTCTTC. This encodes CASSLASGHEQFF.

The V call is TRBV15, the J call TRBJ2-2; D is uncertain. Trimming removed 3 bases from V and 2 bases from J, with 1 base in between. CDR1 LNHNV and CDR2 YYDKDF come from the germline V gene (reference sequence). This CDR3 region has 12 residues. The chain's CDR3 is CATSSNTGELFF. Written as DNA, the CDR3 is TGTGCCACCAGCAGCAACACCGGGGAGCTGTTTTTT.

This rearrangement joins TRBV15 to TRBJ2-7, with 7 bases that match TRBD1. Germline loops: CDR1 LNHNV, CDR2 YYDKDF (reference sequence). The ends lost 3 bases at V and 3 bases at J; junction bases unmatched: 17. The CDR3 runs 18 residues. The CDR3 loop reads CATSSIGTVSALIYEQYF. The CDR3 DNA follows: TGTGCCACCAGCAGCATAGGGACAGTCTCAGCTCTTATCTACGAGCAGTACTTC.

V and J are TRBV10-3 and TRBJ1-6, with D tentatively TRBD1 (5 bases). The CDR3 loop spans 12 amino acids. The V end was cut by 8 bases, the J end by 7 bases, with 9 bases between. The germline CDR1 and CDR2 sequences are ENHRY and SYGVKD. The CDR3 region is CAIGGSNSPLHF. DNA of the CDR3: TGTGCCATCGGGGGAAGCAATTCACCCCTCCACTTT.

Concerning this clone itself: A read error may account for a junction end that differs from germline. The genes are TRBV28 and TRBJ1-3, with TRBD1 identical over 7 bases. The germline V gene encodes CDR1 MDHEN and CDR2 SYDVKM. The CDR3 extends over 12 amino acids. The CDR3 DNA sequence: TGTGCCAGCAGTCTCCCAACAGGGGAGGATGATTTT. Its protein is CASSLPTGEDDF.

A remark on this clone: Relative to the germline gene, one junction end is altered; a read error may explain this. V and J are TRBV5-1 and TRBJ2-5; a weak D match, TRBD2 (5 bases). The CDR3 covers 15 residues. Germline V gene lookup returns CDR1 SGHRS and CDR2 YFSETQ. The CDR3 bases are TGCGCCAGCACCCTCCTCGGCGATAAACTAGAGATCCAGTACTTC. This gives the protein CASTLLGDKLEIQYF. The full variable domain, with the rest looked up from reference TRBV5-1 and TRBJ2-5, is KAGVTQTPRYLIKTRGQQVTLSCSPISGHRSVSWYQQTPGQGLQFLFEYFSETQRNKGNFPGRFSGRQFSNSRSEMNVSTLELGDSALYLCASTLLGDKLEIQYFGPGTRLLVL.

The table lists this clone with a few counts. V and J are TRBV6-4 and TRBJ1-2; D not certain. CDR3 length: 12 residues. CDR1 and CDR2 from the germline V gene are MRHNA and SNTAGT. V gave up 4 bases and J gave up 8 bases, with 11 bases separating them. CDR3 bases: TGTGCCAGCAGTGTGGTGGGCGGAGGCTACACCTTC. It specifies CASSVVGGGYTF.

V and J are TRBV6-1 and TRBJ2-7; TRBD1 is a possible D gene (5 bases). CDR3 length equals 13 residues. Germline V gene lookup returns CDR1 MNHNS and CDR2 SASEGT. V was clipped by 7 bases and J by 7 bases, with 17 bases between them. In DNA form, the CDR3 reads TGTGCCAGCAAGAAAATAGGGGTGGCAGAGCAGTACTTC. This gives the protein CASKKIGVAEQYF.

This rearrangement joins TRBV9 to TRBJ2-7, with TRBD2 identical over 9 bases. The CDR3 totals 17 residues. The germline CDR1 and CDR2 sequences are SGDLS and YYNGEE. Trimming at V came to 5 bases and at J to 3 bases, leaving 15 bases not matched to a gene. CDR3 bases: TGTGCCAGCAGTTCCGGGAGGGGGACTAGCTTTGGCTACGAGCAGTACTTC. Translating gives CASSSGRGTSFGYEQYF.

V usage is TRBV10-3 and J usage is TRBJ2-7; TRBD2 matches 8 bases. This CDR3 region has 16 residues. Germline V gene lookup returns CDR1 ENHRY and CDR2 SYGVKD. V lost 4 bases, J lost 0 bases, and 8 bases stayed unmatched. CDR3 sequence (DNA): TGTGCCATCAGTGCACAAGGCGGGAGGAGCTCCTACGAGCAGTACTTC. It translates to CAISAQGGRSSYEQYF.

V and J are TRBV5-1 and TRBJ2-5, with D tentatively TRBD1 (5 bases). Trimming took 4 bases from V and 2 from J, leaving 9 bases between them. The germline V gene has CDR1 SGHRS and CDR2 YFSETQ. The CDR3 contains 13 residues. The CDR3 DNA sequence: TGCGCCAGCAGCCCTACAGGACAAGAGACCCAGTACTTC. This translates into CASSPTGQETQYF.

J is TRBJ1-4 and V is TRBV18; D is unclear. Trimming cost V 4 bases and J 5 bases, with 8 bases left between them. Per the germline V gene, CDR1 is KGHSH and CDR2 is LQKENI. CDR3 length: 13 amino acids. The CDR3 loop reads CASSQGLNEKLFF. The CDR3 coding sequence is TGTGCCAGCTCACAGGGCTTAAATGAAAAACTGTTTTTT.

This clone turned up a few times. V gene TRBV18 combines with J gene TRBJ2-7; 10 nucleotides agree with TRBD1. Germline lookup yields CDR1 KGHSH and CDR2 LQKENI. J lost 3 bases, V lost 6 bases, and 5 bases had no gene match. CDR3 size: 14 residues. This chain's CDR3 is CASSPGQGFYEQYF. Here the CDR3 DNA reads TGTGCCAGCTCCCCGGGACAGGGGTTCTACGAGCAGTACTTC.

The chain recombines TRBV7-3 with TRBJ2-7, with a weak D call TRBD1 (5 bases). Between the trimmed V and J ends, which lost 2 bases and 7 bases, there was a span of 18 bases. Per the germline V gene, CDR1 is SGHTA and CDR2 is FQGTGA. The CDR3 is 15 amino acids. For the CDR3, the DNA is TGTGCCAGCAGCTTACGTCCAGGGTCCCTGGAGGAGCAGTACTTC. As protein: CASSLRPGSLEEQYF.

The chain couples TRBV7-6 to TRBJ2-1; 7 bases fit TRBD1. This CDR3 has 13 amino acids. Germline assignment: CDR1 SGHVS and CDR2 FNYEAQ. V gave up 1 base and J gave up 10 bases; unmatched junction bases: 4. CDR3 protein: CASSLGQGGEQFF. The CDR3 DNA sequence: TGTGCCAGCAGCTTAGGACAGGGCGGCGAGCAGTTCTTC.

This chain joins TRBV30 and TRBJ1-4; D unresolved. Trimming took off 2 bases at V and 7 bases at J, with 14 bases between the two ends. The germline V gene encodes CDR1 GTSNPN and CDR2 SVGIG (reference sequence). CDR3 length: 14 residues. CDR3 sequence reads: CAWSLLGSVEKLFF. For the CDR3, the DNA is TGTGCCTGGAGTTTACTAGGGAGTGTTGAAAAACTGTTTTTT.

As DNA, the CDR3 is TGCGCCAGCAGCTTGCAGGTCTGGGGCACAGATACGCAGTATTTT. Residues: CASSLQVWGTDTQYF. V and J are TRBV5-1 and TRBJ2-3; D remains ambiguous. Trimming pared 1 base from V and 1 base from J, leaving 10 bases between. The CDR3 is 15 residues long. Germline CDR1 reads SGHRS; CDR2 reads YFSETQ.

The chain combines TRBV2 with TRBJ1-6, with D possibly TRBD1 on 6 matching bases. The CDR3 loop spans 14 amino acids. Germline CDR1 is SNHLY and CDR2 is FYNNEI. The V end was cut by 6 bases, the J end by 10 bases, with 16 bases between. The CDR3 reads CASREQGRESPLHF. DNA for the CDR3: TGTGCCAGCAGGGAGCAGGGGAGAGAATCACCCCTCCACTTT.

This chain joins TRBV27 and TRBJ1-1; D remains unclear. Germline assignment: CDR1 MNHEY and CDR2 SMNVEV (reference sequence). CDR3 length: 9 residues. V was shortened by 7 bases and J by 3 bases, with 0 bases between the two germline ends. Written as DNA, the CDR3 is TGTGCCAGCAACACTGAAGCTTTCTTT. It translates to CASNTEAFF.

In this sample, this clone turned up once. This chain links TRBV23-1 with TRBJ2-5; possible D gene TRBD1, 6 bases. TRBV23-1 is given ORF status, its function remaining uncertain. V was cut by 6 bases and J by 2 bases, with 22 bases left in between. The CDR3 is 17 amino acids. CDR3 residues: CASSLRYSTGIQETQYF. The CDR3 bases are TGCGCCAGCAGCCTCCGATATTCGACAGGAATTCAAGAGACCCAGTACTTC.

The rearrangement links TRBV7-9 to TRBJ2-1, with D perhaps matching TRBD2 (5 bases). Between the trimmed V and J ends, which lost 7 bases and 0 bases, there was a span of 13 bases. Germline V gene sequence: CDR1 SEHNR, CDR2 FQNEAQ (reference sequence). This CDR3 has 15 amino acids. CDR3 loop: CASIAREGSYNEQFF. The CDR3, as DNA: TGTGCCAGCATAGCACGCGAGGGCTCCTACAATGAGCAGTTCTTC.

The chain links TRBV28 to TRBJ2-1, with D tentatively TRBD1 (6 bases). CDR1 is MDHEN, CDR2 SYDVKM, per germline. V lost 5 bases, J lost 0 bases, and 14 bases lay in between. The CDR3 covers 16 residues. The CDR3 bases are TGTGCCAGCAGTGGGGGACACGCCAGCTCCTACAATGAGCAGTTCTTC. Protein: CASSGGHASSYNEQFF.

This clone was counted a single time. The chain links TRBV11-1 to TRBJ2-6; TRBD1 aligns across 9 bases. The CDR3 has 18 residues. Trimming took 5 bases from V and 0 from J; bases not matched to a gene: 8. Germline V gene data show CDR1 as SGHAT and CDR2 as FQDESV (reference sequence). CDR3: CASSHRTGANSGANVLTF. DNA for the CDR3: TGTGCCAGCAGCCACCGGACAGGGGCAAACTCTGGGGCCAACGTCCTGACTTTC.

This clone is a singleton in its sample. The genes are TRBV5-1 and TRBJ2-5, with a possible D match to TRBD1 (5 bases). CDR3 size: 14 residues. With 2 bases removed from V and 0 bases from J, the gap between germline ends came to 8 bases. Looked up from germline, CDR1 is SGHRS and CDR2 is YFSETQ. The CDR3: CASSLSTDQETQYF. For the CDR3, the DNA is TGCGCCAGCAGCTTATCGACAGACCAAGAGACCCAGTACTTC.